These T cell receptor beta chains were read from a single sample in a study of T cell changes during pregnancy in multiple sclerosis. Clones were read by immunoSEQ multiplex PCR, and TCRdb kept only the in-frame ones, dropping some. The data contain 40,000 to 50,000 clones, 75% to 90% of them singletons. Specimen: CD4+ T cells from peripheral blood mononuclear cells, collected in the first trimester of pregnancy. These receptors were taken from a female donor with multiple sclerosis, enrolled in a pregnancy study. Each CDR3 is given with its conserved first and last residue. The D gene is left open where the match is weak. The size of a clone is reported for some rows only, either as once, few or many, or as a class for expanded clones.

J | V | D | size | CDR3 | DNA
TRBJ2-7 | TRBV19 | . | . | CASSTQPQGNEQYF | TGTGCCAGTAGTACCCAACCTCAGGGAAACGAGCAGTACTTC
TRBJ1-2 | TRBV2 | TRBD1 | . | CASSPAGGRGYTF | TGTGCCAGCTCTCCGGCAGGGGGCCGGGGCTACACCTTC
TRBJ2-2 | TRBV5-1 | . | . | CASSLGASNTGELFF | TGCGCCAGCAGCCTTGGGGCCTCGAACACCGGGGAGCTGTTTTTT
TRBJ1-2 | TRBV4-3 | TRBD1 | . | CASSQDYGTGSNYGYTF | TGCGCCAGCAGCCAAGATTATGGGACAGGGTCAAACTATGGCTACACCTTC
TRBJ2-5 | TRBV18 | TRBD1 | . | CASSPPQGAGETQYF | TGTGCCAGCTCACCACCGCAGGGGGCGGGGGAGACCCAGTACTTC
TRBJ1-3 | TRBV7-9 | . | . | CASSLTRQGQGNTIYF | TGTGCCAGCAGCTTAACTCGGCAGGGACAAGGAAACACCATATATTTT
TRBJ1-2 | TRBV6-6 | TRBD1 | . | CASTPGTGGAYGYTF | TGTGCCAGCACCCCAGGGACAGGGGGCGCATATGGCTACACCTTC
TRBJ1-6 | TRBV28 | TRBD1 | . | CASSPLGQNSPLHF | TGTGCCAGCAGCCCCCTGGGACAGAATTCACCCCTCCACTTT
TRBJ1-1 | TRBV5-1 | TRBD1 | . | CASSHPDREAFF | TGCGCCAGCAGCCATCCGGACAGGGAAGCTTTCTTT
TRBJ2-3 | TRBV12-5 | . | . | CASGLRGADTQYF | TGTGCTAGTGGTTTGAGGGGCGCAGATACGCAGTATTTT
TRBJ2-7 | TRBV30 | . | . | CAWSESEGVEQYF | TGTGCCTGGAGCGAATCAGAAGGGGTCGAGCAGTACTTC
TRBJ2-7 | TRBV18 | TRBD1 | . | CASDRGGSYEQYF | TGTGCCAGCGACAGGGGTGGTTCCTACGAGCAGTACTTC
TRBJ2-7 | TRBV5-6 | TRBD1 | . | CASTMGQGREQYF | TGTGCCAGCACCATGGGACAGGGCCGCGAGCAGTACTTC
TRBJ2-3 | TRBV2 | TRBD1 | . | CASSWTGGEDTQYF | TGTGCCAGCAGTTGGACAGGGGGCGAAGATACGCAGTATTTT
TRBJ1-2 | TRBV5-4 | TRBD1 | . | CASSLDRDGGYTF | TGTGCCAGCAGCCTGGACAGGGATGGCGGCTACACCTTC
TRBJ2-3 | TRBV4-2 | . | . | CASSPQAQRAGSADTQYF | TGTGCCAGCAGCCCCCAGGCCCAGCGGGCGGGCTCTGCGGATACGCAGTATTTT
TRBJ2-5 | TRBV5-6 | TRBD2 | . | CASSLRLAGGSLETQYF | TGTGCCAGCAGCTTGAGACTAGCGGGAGGGAGTCTGGAGACCCAGTACTTC
TRBJ1-1 | TRBV12-5 | TRBD1 | . | CASGLPRTGGLITEAFF | TGTGCTAGTGGTTTGCCACGGACAGGGGGGTTAATCACTGAAGCTTTCTTT
TRBJ1-1 | TRBV7-2 | . | . | CASSLAGVGLNTEAFF | TGTGCCAGCAGCTTAGCCGGGGTTGGCCTGAACACTGAAGCTTTCTTT
TRBJ2-7 | TRBV6-5 | TRBD2 | . | CASLAGSSYEQYF | TGTGCCAGTTTAGCGGGAAGCTCCTACGAGCAGTACTTC
TRBJ1-3 | TRBV4-1 | TRBD1 | . | CASSLGTGGSGNTIYF | TGCGCCAGCAGCCTCGGGACAGGGGGCTCTGGAAACACCATATATTTT
TRBJ1-5 | TRBV7-9 | . | few | CASSSGLLGNNQPQHF | TGTGCCAGCAGCTCTGGACTGCTTGGGAACAATCAGCCCCAGCATTTT
TRBJ2-2 | TRBV7-2 | . | . | CASSLVGQTASTGELFF | TGTGCCAGCAGCTTAGTGGGGCAGACGGCGAGCACCGGGGAGCTGTTTTTT
TRBJ2-7 | TRBV5-1 | . | . | CASSLGGLIYEQYF | TGCGCCAGCAGCTTGGGGGGACTCATCTACGAGCAGTACTTC
TRBJ2-7 | TRBV6-1 | . | once | CATSRSREQYF | TGTGCCACTAGCAGGAGCAGGGAGCAGTACTTC
TRBJ2-7 | TRBV4-1 | TRBD2 | . | CASSQREGNEQYF | TGCGCCAGCAGCCAAAGGGAGGGGAACGAGCAGTACTTC
TRBJ1-4 | TRBV7-9 | TRBD1 | once | CASSSGQGVGNEKLFF | TGTGCCAGCAGCTCGGGACAGGGGGTCGGTAATGAAAAACTGTTTTTT
TRBJ2-3 | TRBV27 | TRBD1 | . | CASSTYLPRGTGGSDTQYF | TGTGCCAGCAGTACATATCTCCCAAGGGGGACAGGGGGATCTGATACGCAGTATTTT
TRBJ1-4 | TRBV6-1 | . | . | CASSVGRAAEKLFF | TGTGCCAGCAGTGTGGGGAGGGCCGCTGAAAAACTGTTTTTT
TRBJ2-7 | TRBV7-9 | . | . | CASSLGLGTYEQYF | TGTGCCAGCAGCTTAGGGCTAGGTACCTACGAGCAGTACTTC
TRBJ1-1 | TRBV4-2 | . | once | CASSWGAEAFF | TGTGCCAGCAGCTGGGGGGCTGAAGCTTTCTTT
TRBJ1-5 | TRBV7-9 | . | medium-sized | CASSSGDQPQHF | TGTGCCAGCAGCTCCGGAGATCAGCCCCAGCATTTT
TRBJ2-1 | TRBV6-5 | TRBD2 | . | CASSSLAGRYNEQFF | TGTGCCAGCAGTTCCCTAGCGGGGCGCTACAATGAGCAGTTCTTC
TRBJ2-1 | TRBV19 | TRBD2 | . | CASSIGGLAGSNEQFF | TGTGCCAGTAGTATTGGGGGACTAGCGGGATCCAATGAGCAGTTCTTC